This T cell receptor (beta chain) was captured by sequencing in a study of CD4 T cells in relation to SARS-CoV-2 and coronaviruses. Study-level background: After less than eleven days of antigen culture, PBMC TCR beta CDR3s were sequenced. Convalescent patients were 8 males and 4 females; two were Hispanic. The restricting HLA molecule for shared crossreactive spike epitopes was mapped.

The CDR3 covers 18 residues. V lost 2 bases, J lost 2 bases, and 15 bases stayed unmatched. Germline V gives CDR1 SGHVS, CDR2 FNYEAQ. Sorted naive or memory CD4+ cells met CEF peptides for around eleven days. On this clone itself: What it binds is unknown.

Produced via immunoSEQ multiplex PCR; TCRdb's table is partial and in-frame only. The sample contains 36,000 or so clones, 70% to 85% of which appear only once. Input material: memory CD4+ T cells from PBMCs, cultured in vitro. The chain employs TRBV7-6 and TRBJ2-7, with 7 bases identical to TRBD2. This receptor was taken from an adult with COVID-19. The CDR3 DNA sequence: TGTGCCAGCAGCTTAACTCCTGGTGGGCTAGCGGCCACCTACGAGCAGTACTTC. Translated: CASSLTPGGLAATYEQYF.